This TCR beta chain derives from a study of identical twins. A single record per CDR3 protein comes from TCRdb applying MiXCR to the 5' RACE reads. The sample consists of 1.5 million to 2 million distinct CDR3 sequences, around 33% of them appearing once. V dropped 4 bases and J dropped 6; count of bases not matched to a gene: 11. CDR1 and CDR2 (germline): SGHRS, YFSETQ. This CDR3 spans 15 amino acids. This clonotype has only a few counts. The receptor was derived from a newborn girl in good health. The sample taken for sequencing was cord blood. The chain couples TRBV5-1 to TRBJ2-3; 7 nucleotides align to TRBD1. The CDR3 spells CASSLTGVALDTQYF. The CDR3 coding sequence is TGCGCCAGCAGCCTCACAGGGGTGGCACTTGATACGCAGTATTTT.